This passage covers 20 T cell receptor beta chains from one sample sequenced in a study of cytomegalovirus exposure and HLA in healthy donors. Primers for the PCR totalled 60 Vbeta and 13 Jbeta. Measured with immunoSEQ multiplex PCR; TCRdb has only the in-frame clones, and not every one. Here the sample spans approximately 140,000 clones, around 60% being singletons. Sample: PBMCs. The source of these receptors is a woman aged 60 to 75 in good health and CMV-seropositive.

The chain links TRBV5-1 to TRBJ2-2; the match to TRBD2 covers 11 bases. V trimming: 0 bases; J trimming: 3 bases; junction bases outside the gene matches: 1. CDR3 size: 16 residues. Germline V CDR1 and CDR2: SGHRS, YFSETQ. The CDR3 sequence is CASSLVGLADTGELFF. The CDR3 DNA reads as TGCGCCAGCAGCTTGGTGGGACTAGCGGACACCGGGGAGCTGTTTTTT.

The CDR3 reads CASSLGTRDYEQYF. The CDR3 DNA reads as TGTGCCAGCAGCTTGGGGACTAGGGACTACGAGCAGTACTTC. J is TRBJ2-7 and V is TRBV11-3; 8 positions match TRBD2. CDR1 is SGHNT and CDR2 is YENEEA in the germline V gene. This CDR3 has 14 amino acids. Trimming cost V 3 bases and J 3 bases; bases outside gene matches: 4.

The chain recombines TRBV7-2 with TRBJ1-1; 7 positions agree with TRBD1. The V gene end was trimmed by 1 base and the J gene end by 5 bases; junction bases not matched to a gene: 4. The CDR3 is 14 residues long. CDR1 is SGHTA and CDR2 is FQGNSA in the germline V gene. The CDR3 DNA is TGTGCCAGCAGCTTAGGAAGGGGGCTTACTGAAGCTTTCTTT. This gives the protein CASSLGRGLTEAFF.

The rearrangement joins TRBV7-6 to TRBJ1-3, with D possibly being TRBD1 (5 bases). CDR1 is SGHVS, CDR2 FNYEAQ, per germline. This CDR3 has 17 amino acids. Trimming removed 0 bases at V and 0 bases at J, with 12 bases between. Written as DNA, the CDR3 is TGTGCCAGCAGCTTAGCGGCAGGGTCACTCTCTGGAAACACCATATATTTT. Amino acid sequence: CASSLAAGSLSGNTIYF.

The chain uses TRBV5-1 and TRBJ1-1; maybe TRBD1 (5 bases). This CDR3 is built from 14 residues. Per the germline V gene, CDR1 is SGHRS and CDR2 is YFSETQ. Between the trimmed V and J ends, which lost 0 bases and 2 bases, there was a span of 8 bases. The CDR3 DNA is TGCGCCAGCAGCTTGGGACAGCCAAACACTGAAGCTTTCTTT. Its translation is CASSLGQPNTEAFF.

J is TRBJ2-7 and V is TRBV6-5; TRBD2 aligns across 13 bases. The CDR3 loop spans 14 amino acids. In germline, CDR1 is MNHEY, CDR2 SVGAGI. The J segment lost 6 bases and the V segment lost 6 bases, leaving 5 bases of the junction unmatched. CDR3 nucleotide sequence: TGTGCCAGCAGCTGGGGACTAGCGGGAAGCGAGCAGTACTTC. Protein: CASSWGLAGSEQYF.

Only one count was recorded for this clone. The chain combines TRBV27 with TRBJ2-1, with D uncertain. V gave up 5 bases and J gave up 0 bases, with 11 bases separating them. Germline CDR1 and CDR2: MNHEY and SMNVEV (reference sequence). The CDR3 covers 15 residues. CDR3 in amino acids: CASSPESSSYNEQFF. The CDR3 DNA follows: TGTGCCAGCAGTCCCGAAAGTAGCTCCTACAATGAGCAGTTCTTC.

J is TRBJ1-5 and V is TRBV7-6; 10 nucleotides match TRBD1. The CDR3 sequence is 17 residues long. Germline CDR1 SGHVS, CDR2 FNYEAQ. V gave up 5 bases and J gave up 5 bases; unmatched junction bases: 12. CDR3 in amino acids: CASSALGWTGGDQPQHF. The DNA of the CDR3 is TGTGCCAGCAGCGCTTTAGGTTGGACAGGGGGAGATCAGCCCCAGCATTTT.

The CDR3 bases are TGTGCCAGCAGTTGGCAGACGGGGTCACCCCTCCACTTT. Protein product: CASSWQTGSPLHF. The chain uses TRBV27 and TRBJ1-6; D unclear. The CDR3 sequence is 13 residues long. Per germline, CDR1 MNHEY and CDR2 SMNVEV (reference sequence). V was cut by 4 bases and J by 10 bases, with 11 bases left in between.

The chain couples TRBV18 to TRBJ1-6, with 11 bases that match TRBD1. Germline V gene data show CDR1 as KGHSH and CDR2 as LQKENI. The J segment lost 8 bases and the V segment lost 2 bases, leaving 5 bases of the junction unmatched. The CDR3 is 16 amino acids. The CDR3 loop reads CASSPSGQGVYSPLHF. In DNA form, the CDR3 reads TGTGCCAGCTCACCATCGGGACAGGGGGTATATTCACCCCTCCACTTT.

V gene TRBV7-2 combines with J gene TRBJ1-5, with D perhaps matching TRBD1 (6 bases). The CDR3 contains 18 residues. Germline V gene sequence: CDR1 SGHTA, CDR2 FQGNSA. Trimming shortened V by 5 bases and J by 4 bases, and 24 bases separated the two germline ends. CDR3 nucleotide sequence: TGTGCCAGCAGCCCTCCGGGGGGCCCAACAAAGCTAAATCAGCCCCAGCATTTT. Encoded protein: CASSPPGGPTKLNQPQHF. Full variable domain (outside the CDR3, taken from reference TRBV7-2 and TRBJ1-5): GAGVSQSPSNKVTEKGKDVELRCDPISGHTALYWYRQSLGQGLEFLIYFQGNSAPDKSGLPSDRFSAERTGGSVSTLTIQRTQQEDSAVYLCASSPPGGPTKLNQPQHFGDGTRLSIL.

V usage is TRBV27 and J usage is TRBJ1-1, with D uncertain. CDR3 length: 14 amino acids. The germline V gene has CDR1 MNHEY and CDR2 SMNVEV (reference sequence). V lost 2 bases and J lost 1, with 8 bases in between. In DNA form, the CDR3 reads TGTGCCAGCAGTTTAACGGCAGGGAACACTGAAGCTTTCTTT. Translated, it gives CASSLTAGNTEAFF.

The rearrangement uses TRBV9 and TRBJ2-1; D is unresolved. This CDR3 spans 16 amino acids. Germline V gene data show CDR1 as SGDLS and CDR2 as YYNGEE. The ends were cut back, 0 bases at V and 4 bases at J, with 14 bases in the middle. The CDR3 protein is CASSVAGANAYNEQFF. CDR3 bases: TGTGCCAGCAGCGTAGCTGGAGCGAATGCATACAATGAGCAGTTCTTC.

The rearrangement links TRBV2 to TRBJ2-7; 11 nucleotides match TRBD2. The CDR3 contains 15 residues. The V gene end was trimmed by 6 bases and the J gene end by 2 bases; junction bases not matched to a gene: 6. CDR1 is SNHLY and CDR2 is FYNNEI in the germline V gene. The CDR3 is CASRVQTSGAYEQYF. The CDR3 DNA is TGTGCCAGCAGGGTACAGACTAGCGGGGCCTACGAGCAGTACTTC. The full variable domain, rest sourced from reference TRBV2 and TRBJ2-7, is EPEVTQTPSHQVTQMGQEVILRCVPISNHLYFYWYRQILGQKVEFLVSFYNNEISEKSEIFDDQFSVERPDGSNFTLKIRSTKLEDSAMYFCASRVQTSGAYEQYFGPGTRLTVT.

This clone has only a few counts. The V and J genes are TRBV30 and TRBJ2-1, with D possibly TRBD2 on 5 matching bases. Germline V gives CDR1 GTSNPN, CDR2 SVGIG (reference sequence). This CDR3 spans 11 amino acids. V dropped 6 bases and J dropped 3 bases, with 6 bases sitting between them. In nucleotides, the CDR3 is TGTGCCTGCACTAGCTACAATGAGCAGTTCTTC. The encoded protein is CACTSYNEQFF.

This clone was seen a few times. The chain uses TRBV18 and TRBJ2-5, with 14 bases that match TRBD2. Per germline, CDR1 KGHSH and CDR2 LQKENI. Unmatched junction bases numbered 0, after V lost 1 base and J lost 2 bases. This CDR3 region has 16 residues. The CDR3 is CASSPRLAGGQETQYF. The CDR3 nucleotides read TGTGCCAGCTCACCACGACTAGCGGGAGGGCAAGAGACCCAGTACTTC. Looking up the rest from reference TRBV18 and TRBJ2-5 gives the full variable domain: NAGVMQNPRHLVRRRGQEARLRCSPMKGHSHVYWYRQLPEEGLKFMVYLQKENIIDESGMPKERFSAEFPKEGPSILRIQQVVRGDSAAYFCASSPRLAGGQETQYFGPGTRLLVL.

The rearrangement joins TRBV6-5 to TRBJ2-5, with TRBD2 matching over 7 bases. Germline V gene data show CDR1 as MNHEY and CDR2 as SVGAGI. Trimming at V came to 2 bases and at J to 3 bases, leaving 6 bases not matched to a gene. The CDR3 sequence is 15 residues long. The CDR3 spells CASSYDLAGEETQYF. The DNA of the CDR3 is TGTGCCAGCAGTTACGACTTGGCGGGAGAAGAGACCCAGTACTTC.

This sequence joins TRBV7-6 and TRBJ2-7, with 14 nucleotides matching TRBD2. The CDR3 is 16 amino acids. V dropped 1 base and J dropped 6; count of bases not matched to a gene: 5. CDR1 is SGHVS, CDR2 FNYEAQ, per germline. As DNA, the CDR3 is TGTGCCAGCAGCTTAGGAGCCGGACTAGCGGGAGGCGAGCAGTACTTC. Translating gives CASSLGAGLAGGEQYF.

V gene TRBV15 combines with J gene TRBJ2-3; D is possibly TRBD2 (5 bases). The CDR3 sequence is 16 residues long. Germline V gives CDR1 LNHNV, CDR2 YYDKDF (reference sequence). Between the trimmed V and J ends, which lost 1 base and 4 bases, there was a span of 15 bases. CDR3 loop: CATSRAPGEFADTQYF. In DNA, the CDR3 is TGTGCCACCAGCAGAGCCCCCGGGGAGTTCGCAGATACGCAGTATTTT.

The genes are TRBV28 and TRBJ2-7, with TRBD1 matching 7 bases. Per the germline V gene, CDR1 is MDHEN and CDR2 is SYDVKM. J lost 6 bases, V lost 4 bases, and 9 bases had no gene match. The CDR3 loop spans 14 amino acids. Written as DNA, the CDR3 is TGTGCCAGCAGTTCGGACCTAGGGGGCCGCGAGCAGTACTTC. Its protein product is CASSSDLGGREQYF.